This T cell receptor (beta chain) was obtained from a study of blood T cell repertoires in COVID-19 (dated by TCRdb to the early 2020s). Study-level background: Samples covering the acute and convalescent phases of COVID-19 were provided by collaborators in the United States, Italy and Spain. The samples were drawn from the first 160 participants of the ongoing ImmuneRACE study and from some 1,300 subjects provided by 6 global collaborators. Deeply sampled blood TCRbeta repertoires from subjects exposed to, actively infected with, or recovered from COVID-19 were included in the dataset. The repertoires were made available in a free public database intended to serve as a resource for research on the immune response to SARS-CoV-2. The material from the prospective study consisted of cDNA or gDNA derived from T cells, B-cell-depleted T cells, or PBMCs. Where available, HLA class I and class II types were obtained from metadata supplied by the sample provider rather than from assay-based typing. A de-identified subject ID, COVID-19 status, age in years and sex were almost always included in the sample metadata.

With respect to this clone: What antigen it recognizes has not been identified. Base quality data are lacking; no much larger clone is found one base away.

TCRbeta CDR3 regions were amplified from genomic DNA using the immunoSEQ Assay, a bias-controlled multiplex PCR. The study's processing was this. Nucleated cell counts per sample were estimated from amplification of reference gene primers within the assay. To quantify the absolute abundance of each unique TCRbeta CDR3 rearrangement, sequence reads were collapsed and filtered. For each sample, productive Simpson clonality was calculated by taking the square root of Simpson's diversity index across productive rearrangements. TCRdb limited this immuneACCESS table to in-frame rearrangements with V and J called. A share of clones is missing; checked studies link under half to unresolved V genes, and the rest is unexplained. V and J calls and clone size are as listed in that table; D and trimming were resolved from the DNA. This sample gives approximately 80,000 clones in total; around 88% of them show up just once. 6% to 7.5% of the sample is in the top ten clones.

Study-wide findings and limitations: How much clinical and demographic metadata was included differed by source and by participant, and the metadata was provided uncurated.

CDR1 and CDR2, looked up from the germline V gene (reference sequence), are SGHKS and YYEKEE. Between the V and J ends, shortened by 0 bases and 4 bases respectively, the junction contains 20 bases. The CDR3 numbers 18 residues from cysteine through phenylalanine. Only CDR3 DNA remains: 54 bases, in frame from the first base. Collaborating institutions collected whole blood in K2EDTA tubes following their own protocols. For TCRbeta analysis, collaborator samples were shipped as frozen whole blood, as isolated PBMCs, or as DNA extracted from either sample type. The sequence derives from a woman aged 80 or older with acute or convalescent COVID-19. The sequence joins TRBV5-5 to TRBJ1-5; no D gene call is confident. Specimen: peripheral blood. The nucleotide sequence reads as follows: TGTGCCAGCAGCTTGGCCGAATCCGGTCGAGTAAAGAATCAGCCCCAGCATTTT. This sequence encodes CASSLAESGRVKNQPQHF. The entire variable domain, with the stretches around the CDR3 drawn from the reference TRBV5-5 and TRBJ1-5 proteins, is DAGVTQSPTHLIKTRGQQVTLRCSPISGHKSVSWYQQVLGQGPQFIFQYYEKEERGRGNFPDRFSARQFPNYSSELNVNALLLGDSALYLCASSLAESGRVKNQPQHFGDGTRLSIL.